The 26 T cell receptor beta chains below come from one sample, sequenced in a study of shared T cell receptors in the human thymus. The repertoire was sequenced with immunoSEQ multiplex PCR; TCRdb's copy has only in-frame clones and lacks some. The sample lists 650,000 to 950,000 clones; approximately 85% were seen once. The data were also submitted as part of a second study, on human thymus T cells.

Specimen: thymocytes. All receptors come from a girl in the first two years of life with a congenital heart defect.

Only a few counts were recorded for this clone. The rearrangement uses TRBV7-6 and TRBJ2-3, with D possibly TRBD1 on 6 matching bases. Trimming shortened V by 0 bases and J by 3 bases, and 13 bases separated the two germline ends. Germline lookup yields CDR1 SGHVS and CDR2 FNYEAQ. This CDR3 region has 16 residues. Here the CDR3 reads CASSLAGRGATDTQYF. The CDR3 DNA sequence: TGTGCCAGCAGCTTAGCCGGCAGGGGAGCAACAGATACGCAGTATTTT.

This chain joins TRBV29-1 and TRBJ1-2, with TRBD1 identical over 10 bases. The CDR3 runs to 21 residues. Germline V gives CDR1 SQVTM, CDR2 ANQGSEA. Trimming took 1 base from V and 0 from J; bases not matched to a gene: 20. CDR3 sequence reads: CSVEGLGKTGQGLQANYGYTF. DNA of the CDR3: TGCAGCGTTGAAGGGTTGGGCAAGACGGGACAGGGGTTACAAGCTAACTATGGCTACACCTTC.

In DNA, the CDR3 is TGTGCCAGCAGTCCCCCGGGACTACCCTACAATGAGCAGTTCTTC. Translated, it gives CASSPPGLPYNEQFF. The chain links TRBV28 to TRBJ2-1, with 7 bases fitting TRBD2. V trimming: 5 bases; J trimming: 2 bases; junction bases outside the gene matches: 6. The CDR3 has 15 residues. Germline V lookup: CDR1 MDHEN, CDR2 SYDVKM.

The chain couples TRBV4-3 to TRBJ1-2; 9 bases align to TRBD1. The junction had 12 bases not matched to a gene; V was cut back by 2 bases and J by 8 bases. This CDR3 is 16 amino acids long. Looked up from germline, CDR1 is LGHNA and CDR2 is YSLEER. As DNA, the CDR3 is TGCGCCAGCAGCCAAAACGGATACAGGGGGCGAAAGGGCTACACCTTC. Translated, it gives CASSQNGYRGRKGYTF.

The chain is built from TRBV7-2 and TRBJ2-7; D is unresolved. The CDR3 consists of 15 residues. Trimming took 1 base from V and 5 from J, leaving 15 bases between them. Per germline, CDR1 SGHTA and CDR2 FQGNSA. CDR3 sequence: CASSLVGVGLNEQYF. CDR3 in DNA: TGTGCCAGCAGCTTAGTGGGTGTGGGCCTCAACGAGCAGTACTTC.

This chain joins TRBV5-6 and TRBJ2-2; D perhaps matches TRBD1 (5 bases). CDR3 length: 16 amino acids. V lost 0 bases and J lost 0, with 9 bases in between. CDR1 is SGHDT and CDR2 is YYEEEE in the germline V gene. The CDR3 DNA reads TGTGCCAGCAGCTTGGTGGGCAGGGCGAACACCGGGGAGCTGTTTTTT. Translating gives CASSLVGRANTGELFF. The entire variable domain, with the rest obtained from reference TRBV5-6 and TRBJ2-2, is as follows: DAGVTQSPTHLIKTRGQQVTLRCSPKSGHDTVSWYQQALGQGPQFIFQYYEEEERQRGNFPDRFSGHQFPNYSSELNVNALLLGDSALYLCASSLVGRANTGELFFGEGSRLTVL.

The chain employs TRBV19 and TRBJ2-7; the match to TRBD2 covers 7 bases. CDR1 LNHDA and CDR2 SQIVND come from the germline V gene (reference sequence). After removal of 5 bases from V and 3 bases from J, the junction contained 7 bases not matched to a gene. The CDR3 spans 14 residues. The CDR3 region is CASSPAGTIYEQYF. The CDR3 coding sequence is TGTGCCAGTAGTCCCGCCGGGACTATCTACGAGCAGTACTTC.

The chain links TRBV6-5 to TRBJ2-2; 7 nucleotides align to TRBD1. Germline values: CDR1 MNHEY, CDR2 SVGAGI. V was pared by 0 bases and J by 5 bases, with 6 bases of the junction left unmatched. The CDR3 consists of 16 residues. The CDR3 protein is CASSYSGTAGTGELFF. CDR3 bases: TGTGCCAGCAGTTACTCCGGGACAGCCGGGACCGGGGAGCTGTTTTTT.

V and J are TRBV28 and TRBJ1-1, with 7 bases lining up with TRBD1. The CDR3 runs to 14 residues. The trim removed 5 bases at V and 7 bases at J, leaving 10 bases unmatched. Germline CDR1 MDHEN, CDR2 SYDVKM. In DNA form, the CDR3 reads TGTGCCAGCAGTCCAAGACAGGGTCCACATGAAGCTTTCTTT. Its protein is CASSPRQGPHEAFF. The full variable domain, completed using reference TRBV28 and TRBJ1-1, is DVKVTQSSRYLVKRTGEKVFLECVQDMDHENMFWYRQDPGLGLRLIYFSYDVKMKEKGDIPEGYSVSREKKERFSLILESASTNQTSMYLCASSPRQGPHEAFFGQGTRLTVV.

The chain couples TRBV5-6 to TRBJ1-5; D gene unclear. Germline values: CDR1 SGHDT, CDR2 YYEEEE. The CDR3 spans 13 residues. Trimming removed 4 bases from V and 4 bases from J, with 9 bases in between. Written as DNA, the CDR3 is TGTGCCAGCAGCGCCTTCCAGAATCAGCCCCAGCATTTT. Its translation is CASSAFQNQPQHF.

This chain uses TRBV14 with TRBJ2-7; the match to TRBD1 covers 8 bases. With V trimmed by 6 bases and J by 7 bases, 11 bases remained unmatched. In germline, CDR1 is SGHDN, CDR2 FVKESK. The CDR3 covers 14 residues. The CDR3 nucleotides are TGTGCCAGCAGTGCGCGGACAGGGATGAGAGAGCAGTACTTC. It codes for CASSARTGMREQYF.

V and J are TRBV5-1 and TRBJ1-2; a weak D match, TRBD1 (5 bases). The CDR3 runs 15 residues. Germline values: CDR1 SGHRS, CDR2 YFSETQ. Trimming stripped 4 bases from V and 0 bases from J, with 13 bases between. The CDR3 nucleotides read TGCGCCAGCAGCCCTCAACAGGATACTAACTATGGCTACACCTTC. It translates to CASSPQQDTNYGYTF.

The rearrangement joins TRBV6-1 to TRBJ1-3; maybe TRBD1 (5 bases). The CDR3 has 16 amino acids. The germline V gene encodes CDR1 MNHNS and CDR2 SASEGT. Trimming stripped 1 base from V and 0 bases from J, with 10 bases between. CDR3 region: CASSEGYRLSGNTIYF. The CDR3 DNA follows: TGTGCCAGCAGTGAAGGTTACAGGCTCTCTGGAAACACCATATATTTT.

The rearrangement links TRBV28 to TRBJ1-1, with D tentatively TRBD1 (6 bases). The CDR3 extends over 18 amino acids. Germline CDR1 and CDR2: MDHEN and SYDVKM. The V and J ends lost 0 bases and 0 bases respectively, with 17 bases between them. Here the CDR3 reads CASSLCEVGGVMNTEAFF. The CDR3 DNA reads TGTGCCAGCAGTTTATGCGAGGTAGGGGGGGTCATGAACACTGAAGCTTTCTTT.

This clone was picked up one time. The chain couples TRBV27 to TRBJ1-2; the D is unclear. Trimming shortened V by 5 bases and J by 4 bases, and 17 bases separated the two germline ends. Germline CDR1 MNHEY, CDR2 SMNVEV (reference sequence). The CDR3 is 15 amino acids. CDR3 DNA: TGTGCCAGCAGTACAGACAAGACCCCTTTCTATGGCTACACCTTC. Protein: CASSTDKTPFYGYTF.

This sequence joins TRBV5-6 and TRBJ1-1; D gene unclear. Trimming cost V 0 bases and J 1 base, with 4 bases left between them. This CDR3 is built from 13 residues. Germline lookup yields CDR1 SGHDT and CDR2 YYEEEE. The CDR3 DNA reads TGTGCCAGCAGCTTGGGAGGGAACACTGAAGCTTTCTTT. The encoded protein is CASSLGGNTEAFF.

V gene TRBV21-1 combines with J gene TRBJ1-4; the D call of TRBD1 is as the table states it, not checked on the DNA. TRBV21-1 is a pseudogene segment. This CDR3 region has 16 residues. CDR3 in DNA: TGTGCCAGCAGCACTAAGCGGACAGTTACTAATGAAAAACTGTTTTTT. This gives the protein CASSTKRTVTNEKLFF.

V usage is TRBV30 and J usage is TRBJ2-1; 9 bases are a match to TRBD1. The germline V gene has CDR1 GTSNPN and CDR2 SVGIG (reference sequence). V gave up 8 bases and J gave up 14 bases; unmatched junction bases: 10. CDR3 length: 11 amino acids. As DNA, the CDR3 is TGTGCCCGGGCCGGACAGGGGCCCAAGTTCTTC. This gives the protein CARAGQGPKFF.

This clone was recorded a few times. J is TRBJ2-3 and V is TRBV5-6, with unresolved D. The V and J ends lost 4 bases and 4 bases respectively, with 19 bases between them. The CDR3 runs to 16 residues. Germline V gene sequence: CDR1 SGHDT, CDR2 YYEEEE. The CDR3 protein is CASSPPQKKSADTQYF. The CDR3 DNA follows: TGTGCCAGCAGCCCGCCCCAAAAAAAGAGCGCAGATACGCAGTATTTT.

The chain couples TRBV7-2 to TRBJ2-5, with TRBD2 matching over 9 bases. Trimming took 1 base from V and 6 from J; bases not matched to a gene: 18. Germline CDR1 reads SGHTA; CDR2 reads FQGNSA. This CDR3 comprises 19 residues. Here the CDR3 DNA reads TGTGCCAGCAGCTTAGGGATTACCGGTCCGCGGGGGGGCAGGAAGACCCAGTACTTC. This encodes CASSLGITGPRGGRKTQYF.

In the case of this clone: Germline and junction disagree at one end, which may indicate a read error. V and J are TRBV5-1 and TRBJ1-1, with TRBD1 as a possible D gene (6 bases). CDR3 length: 13 residues. Germline V gene data show CDR1 as SGHRS and CDR2 as YFSETQ. CDR3 sequence: CASSLDSNTEAFF. DNA for the CDR3: TGCGCCAGCAGTTTGGACAGCAACACTGAAGCTTTCTTT.

This chain joins TRBV6-5 and TRBJ1-6; no definite D call. The CDR3 runs 12 residues. The V and J ends lost 5 bases and 14 bases respectively, with 13 bases between them. Germline CDR1 and CDR2: MNHEY and SVGAGI. CDR3 residues: CASSPTSVALHF. The CDR3 bases are TGTGCCAGCAGTCCAACTTCCGTAGCCCTCCACTTT.

The chain joins TRBV5-6 to TRBJ1-2; 9 bases are shared with TRBD1. The CDR3 loop spans 17 amino acids. The V gene's germline CDR1 is SGHDT and CDR2 YYEEEE. Trimming removed 2 bases from V and 2 bases from J; junction bases left unmatched: 10. This CDR3 is CASSLHGQGRTNYGYTF. DNA of the CDR3: TGTGCCAGCAGCTTACACGGACAGGGGCGAACAAACTATGGCTACACCTTC.

This chain connects TRBV10-1 to TRBJ2-5, with D perhaps TRBD1 (5 bases). The CDR3 totals 17 residues. V was trimmed by 0 bases and J by 2 bases, leaving 16 bases between them. CDR1 is WNHNN, CDR2 SYGVQD, per germline (reference sequence). The CDR3 DNA reads TGCGCCAGCAGTGAGTCTTGGGCAGGGTCCAGTCAAGAGACCCAGTACTTC. This gives the protein CASSESWAGSSQETQYF.

V gene TRBV7-2 combines with J gene TRBJ2-3, with TRBD2 as a possible D gene (7 bases). There are 16 residues in the CDR3. Per germline, CDR1 SGHTA and CDR2 FQGNSA. Trimming left V 7 bases short and J 4 bases short, with 21 bases between. The CDR3 coding sequence is TGTGCCAGCACCCTCGTCTGGGGGGGGCCTCCAGATACGCAGTATTTT. Translation: CASTLVWGGPPDTQYF.

The V call is TRBV19, the J call TRBJ1-1; 9 nucleotides line up with TRBD1. The CDR3 runs to 15 residues. Germline V gene sequence: CDR1 LNHDA, CDR2 SQIVND (reference sequence). The V and J ends lost 3 bases and 7 bases, in that order; junction bases with no gene match: 9. CDR3 amino acids: CASSIGGQGRGEAFF. The DNA of the CDR3 is TGTGCCAGTAGTATTGGAGGACAGGGGAGGGGTGAAGCTTTCTTT.